The clone carrying this T cell receptor (beta chain) has at least ten counts. Its specificity is not known. Per germline, CDR1 SGHKS and CDR2 YYEKEE (reference sequence). V dropped 0 bases and J dropped 5; count of bases not matched to a gene: 5. This CDR3 region has 15 residues. This entry is derived from a study of T cells in Graves' hyperthyroidism and ophthalmopathy. Whole-study results and caveats: The model forecast ophthalmopathy, anticipating it by a median around 6.9 months before onset.

Graves' hyperthyroidism was deemed stable given no ophthalmopathy progression within 18 months. TCR beta CDR3 regions were amplified from RNA transcripts. TCR CDR3 regions were first amplified by RT-PCR with HTBI primers. Using its own MiXCR run on the multiplex PCR reads, TCRdb lists one record per CDR3 protein. The repertoire has around 700,000 distinct CDR3 sequences, approximately 40% of them found once; the top ten carry more than 25%. The clonotype was recovered from a woman in her thirties or forties with Graves' hyperthyroidism. The chain couples TRBV5-5 to TRBJ1-2; 9 bases map to TRBD1. The sequenced sample was blood. CDR3 DNA sequence: TGTGCCAGCAGCTTGGCTGCGGGACAGGGTTATGGCTACACCTTC. It specifies CASSLAAGQGYGYTF.